One and the same sample provided the 18 T cell receptor beta chains below, sequenced in a study of tumor-infiltrating lymphocytes in primary liver carcinoma. With 500 ng total RNA as template and a constant-region primer, TCR beta cDNA was made. Nested multiplex PCR, run for three rounds with slightly modified ARM-PCR, yielded TCR beta libraries. Running around 9 cycles apiece, the first two PCR rounds relied on TRBV1-TRBV30 forward primers together with a C-beta reverse primer. In TCRdb, the multiplex PCR reads were re-called with MiXCR into one record per CDR3 protein. The sample yields 310,000 or so distinct CDR3 sequences, 65% seen once. RNA was extracted from whole blood without cell sorting, alongside germline DNA. Sequences were obtained from peripheral blood. The source of these receptors is a middle-aged man with primary liver carcinoma and hepatitis B virus infection.

To note about this clonotype: One end of the junction varies from germline; a read error may be responsible. The chain recombines TRBV4-1 with TRBJ1-6; 8 bases line up with TRBD1. The CDR3 spans 15 residues. Germline values: CDR1 MGHRA, CDR2 YSYEKL. CDR3 bases: TGTGCCAGGAGCCATTCAGGGGGCCTGTATTCACCCCTCCACTTT. Its translation is CARSHSGGLYSPLHF.

This clonotype has a count of ten or more. The rearrangement links TRBV6-2 or TRBV6-3 to TRBJ2-7; D may be TRBD2 (5 bases). Trimming removed 5 bases from V and 0 bases from J, with 14 bases in between. The CDR3 covers 15 residues. Germline V gives CDR1 MNHEY, CDR2 SVGEGT. The CDR3: CASSRRAVGSYEQYF. The CDR3 DNA reads TGTGCCAGCAGTAGACGAGCGGTGGGCTCCTACGAGCAGTACTTC.

This clonotype was counted ten times or more. The chain carries TRBV13 and TRBJ1-2; TRBD1 might be the D (6 bases). V was trimmed by 1 base and J by 8 bases, leaving 14 bases between them. The germline V gene encodes CDR1 PRHDT and CDR2 FYEKMQ (reference sequence). The CDR3 loop spans 14 amino acids. The DNA of the CDR3 is TGTGCCAGCAGCTTAGTTTTACAGGGTGGAGGCTACACCTTC. Translated: CASSLVLQGGGYTF.

This clonotype was found many times. The chain couples TRBV4-1 to TRBJ1-4; a possible D gene is TRBD1 (5 bases). Per germline, CDR1 MGHRA and CDR2 YSYEKL. Trimming cost V 3 bases and J 5 bases, with 13 bases left between them. This CDR3 spans 15 amino acids. The CDR3 protein is CASSHSLGLNEKLFF. DNA of the CDR3: TGCGCCAGCAGCCACAGTCTGGGGCTGAATGAAAAACTGTTTTTT.

For this clonotype: A clone one base away is much larger, so this may be a read error. V is TRBV12-3 or TRBV12-4 and J is TRBJ2-7; 7 nucleotides align to TRBD1. This CDR3 spans 12 amino acids. The chain's CDR3 is CVSRQGPYEQYF. CDR3 in DNA: TGTGTCAGCAGACAGGGCCCCTACGAGCAGTACTTC.

The J gene is TRBJ2-1, the V gene TRBV5-6, with no clear D. The CDR3 contains 13 residues. CDR1 is SGHDT and CDR2 is YYEEEE in the germline V gene. Trimming pared 0 bases from V and 9 bases from J, leaving 10 bases between. In DNA form, the CDR3 reads TGTGCCAGCAGCTTGGAAGCATGGACTGAGCAGTTCTTC. It specifies CASSLEAWTEQFF.

This clonotype was seen only a few times. This may stem from a read error, because a much larger clone lies one nucleotide away. The V gene is TRBV12-3 or TRBV12-4, the J gene TRBJ2-2, with D tentatively TRBD2 (5 bases). The CDR3 is made up of 12 amino acids. For the CDR3, the DNA is TGTGCCAGCAGTTTCTTCACCGGGGTGCTGTTTTTT. Translation gives CASSFFTGVLFF.

A remark on this clonotype: A single base separates this from a much larger clone, so it may be a read error. This chain uses TRBV4-3 with TRBJ2-4; D remains unclear. This CDR3 spans 13 amino acids. CDR1 and CDR2 from the germline V gene are LGHNA and YSLEER. CDR3 sequence: CTSSQDVFNIQYF. For the CDR3, the DNA is TGCACCAGCAGCCAAGATGTATTTAACATTCAGTACTTC.

As concerns this clonotype: This may come from a read error, since a much larger clone is one base off. The DNA of the CDR3 is TGTGCCAGCAGCCTCTCCCTGGATAGTACCTCCTACGAGCGGTACTTC. The encoded protein is CASSLSLDSTSYERYF. This sequence joins TRBV6-2 or TRBV6-3 and TRBJ2-7, with D unresolved. This CDR3 is built from 16 residues. CDR1 and CDR2 (germline): MNHEY, SVGEGT.

Regarding this clonotype: The junction shows a germline mismatch at one end, possibly a read error. V is TRBV14 and J is TRBJ2-5; TRBD2 agrees at 7 bases. The CDR3 consists of 17 residues. Germline values: CDR1 SGHDN, CDR2 FVKESK. The DNA for the CDR3 is TGTGCCAGCAGCCAAGATCTAGGGAGGGGCGTACGAGAGACCCGGTACTTC. Amino acid sequence: CASSQDLGRGVRETRYF. The full variable domain, with the rest looked up from reference TRBV14 and TRBJ2-5, is EAGVTQFPSHSVIEKGQTVTLRCDPISGHDNLYWYRRVMGKEIKFLLHFVKESKQDESGMPNNRFLAERTGGTYSTLKVQPAELEDSGVYFCASSQDLGRGVRETRYFGPGTRLLVL.

This clonotype was seen repeatedly, ten times or more. The rearrangement links TRBV6-1 to TRBJ2-7; D not certain. Germline V gene lookup returns CDR1 MNHNS and CDR2 SASEGT. V was pared by 2 bases and J by 5 bases, with 1 base between. The CDR3 has 10 amino acids. The CDR3 DNA is TGTGCCAGCAGTGAAAACGAGCAGTACTTC. This encodes CASSENEQYF.

To note about this clonotype: An end of the junction does not agree with germline; a read error may underlie this. The J gene is TRBJ1-1, the V gene TRBV11-2; D is possibly TRBD1 (6 bases). CDR3 length equals 14 residues. Germline V lookup: CDR1 SGHAT, CDR2 FQNNGV. CDR3 bases: TGTGCCAGCAGCCACTCAGGGGCCATCACTGAAGCTTTCTTC. It specifies CASSHSGAITEAFF.

This clonotype was recorded at least ten times. The chain combines TRBV6-5 with TRBJ2-7; 8 nucleotides match TRBD1. CDR1 is MNHEY, CDR2 SVGAGI, per germline. After removal of 0 bases from V and 12 bases from J, the junction contained 10 bases not matched to a gene. This CDR3 is built from 14 residues. The CDR3 DNA follows: TGTGCCAGCAGTTACTCGAAAGGTTCAGGGGGCCTGTACTTC. This gives the protein CASSYSKGSGGLYF.

A remark on this clonotype: One junction end disagrees with the germline gene, perhaps due to a read error. The chain couples TRBV11-2 to TRBJ1-5; 7 bases map to TRBD1. Germline V gene sequence: CDR1 SGHAT, CDR2 FQNNGV. CDR3 size: 15 residues. The CDR3 DNA reads as TGTGCCAGCAGCTTTACAGGGGTCCCGATGGAGCCCCATCATTTT. It codes for CASSFTGVPMEPHHF. Combining the CDR3 with reference TRBV11-2 and TRBJ1-5 gives the whole variable domain EAGVAQSPRYKIIEKRQSVAFWCNPISGHATLYWYQQILGQGPKLLIQFQNNGVVDDSQLPKDRFSAERLKGVDSTLKIQPAKLEDSAVYLCASSFTGVPMEPHHFGDGTRLSIL.

The rearrangement uses TRBV11-2 and TRBJ1-1, with TRBD1 as a possible D gene (6 bases). V lost 1 base and J 8 bases, leaving 20 bases between the germline ends. Germline V lookup: CDR1 SGHAT, CDR2 FQNNGV. The CDR3 consists of 16 residues. CDR3 in amino acids: CASSLGTEGPGGEAFF. In nucleotides, the CDR3 is TGTGCCAGCAGCTTAGGGACAGAAGGCCCGGGAGGAGAAGCTTTCTTT.

The table lists this clonotype with a few counts. The DNA for the CDR3 is TGCGCCAGCAGCCAAACCGGGAGCCTCTACGAGCAGTACTTC. This sequence encodes CASSQTGSLYEQYF. This chain uses TRBV4-1 with TRBJ2-7; perhaps TRBD2 as D (6 bases). Germline CDR1 MGHRA, CDR2 YSYEKL. This CDR3 comprises 14 residues. V was trimmed by 2 bases and J by 3 bases, leaving 11 bases between them.

The chain uses TRBV30 and TRBJ2-2; 10 bases align to TRBD2. Unmatched junction bases numbered 11, after V lost 2 bases and J lost 2 bases. The CDR3 is 18 residues long. Germline V gene sequence: CDR1 GTSNPN, CDR2 SVGIG (reference sequence). CDR3 amino acids: CAWSMIAGGPSNTGELFF. In DNA form, the CDR3 reads TGTGCCTGGAGTATGATAGCGGGAGGTCCCTCAAACACCGGGGAGCTGTTTTTT.

The V gene is TRBV5-4, the J gene TRBJ1-1; the D gene is possibly TRBD1 (6 bases). The CDR3 extends over 15 amino acids. Trimming left V 4 bases short and J 1 base short, with 14 bases between. Germline V CDR1 and CDR2: SGHNT, YYREEE (reference sequence). CDR3 in amino acids: CASSPKKGGNTEAFF. CDR3 nucleotide sequence: TGTGCCAGCAGCCCAAAAAAAGGGGGGAACACTGAAGCTTTCTTT.